This T cell receptor beta chain derives from a study of cytomegalovirus exposure and HLA in healthy donors. Background on the study: A subsequent analysis reported that the roughly 120 validation repertoires were produced on the same platform that had also been used for the roughly 700 first-cohort repertoires.

Using immunoSEQ multiplex PCR, the repertoire was profiled, and TCRdb retains in-frame clones only, with some absent. The sample comprises roughly 180,000 clones, about 89% of which are singletons, and around 7.2% rests with the top ten. The ends were cut back, 3 bases at V and 0 bases at J, with 15 bases in the middle. The CDR3 is made up of 15 amino acids. Germline V gives CDR1 GTSNPN, CDR2 SVGIG (reference sequence). The chain links TRBV30 to TRBJ2-7, with a tentative D call TRBD1 (6 bases). The TCR comes from a man younger than 40 in good health and CMV-seropositive. The sample consisted of PBMCs. This CDR3 reads CAWSRPGHRSYEQYF. The CDR3 DNA sequence: TGTGCCTGGAGCCGTCCGGGACACCGCTCCTACGAGCAGTACTTC.